This T cell receptor (beta chain) emerged from a study of radiotherapy plus CTLA-4 blockade in lung cancer. Study details: In around 17% of patients, objective responses were seen; approximately 31% had disease control. Study outcomes and limitations: Early blood T cell clone dynamics reportedly forecast response best, with interferon-beta. Peripheral blood showed expansion of tumor-derived TCR clones after radiotherapy and ipilimumab.

The CDR3 is 15 amino acids. Unmatched junction bases numbered 5, after V lost 1 base and J lost 5 bases. Germline-derived CDR1 and CDR2 are SGHVS and FQNEAQ. The study treated chemo-refractory metastatic non-small-cell lung cancer patients with focal radiation plus ipilimumab CTLA-4 blockade. The repertoire was sequenced with immunoSEQ multiplex PCR; TCRdb's copy has only in-frame clones and lacks some. The data hold about 81,000 clones, with 72% observed a single time. Of note for this clone: What it recognizes is unknown.

J is TRBJ2-5 and V is TRBV7-8, with 9 nucleotides matching TRBD2. The receptor was derived from a human donor with non-small cell lung cancer that progressed on radiotherapy plus ipilimumab. The material was peripheral blood, obtained from a patient treated with radiotherapy plus ipilimumab. CDR3 nucleotide sequence: TGTGCCAGCAGCTTAGTGGCGGGAGGGGACGAGACCCAGTACTTC. This codes for CASSLVAGGDETQYF.